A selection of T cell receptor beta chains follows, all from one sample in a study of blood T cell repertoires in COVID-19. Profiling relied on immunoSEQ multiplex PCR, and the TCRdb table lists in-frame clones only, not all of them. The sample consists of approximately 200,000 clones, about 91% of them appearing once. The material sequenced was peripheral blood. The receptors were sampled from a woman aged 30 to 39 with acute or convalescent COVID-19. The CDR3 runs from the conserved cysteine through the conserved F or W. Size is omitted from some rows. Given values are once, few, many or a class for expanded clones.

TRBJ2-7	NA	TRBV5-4	CASSFGGPISYEQYF
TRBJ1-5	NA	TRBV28	CASSLGGRGNQPQHF
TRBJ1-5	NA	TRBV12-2	CASRFDRGRAYSNQPQHF
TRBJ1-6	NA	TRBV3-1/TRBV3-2	CASSQDQASPLHF
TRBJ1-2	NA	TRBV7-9	CASSSNLYGGYTF
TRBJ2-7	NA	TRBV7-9	CASSDIDPTGPVEQYF
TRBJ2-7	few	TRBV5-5	CASSFTSGAYEQYF
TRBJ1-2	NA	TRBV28	CASSYGLGYTF
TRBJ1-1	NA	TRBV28	CASSLMEGPVAEAFF
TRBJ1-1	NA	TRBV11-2	CASSLAGTLNTEAFF
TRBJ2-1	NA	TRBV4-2	CASSQEGYGVNEQFF
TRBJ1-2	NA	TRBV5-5	CASSLANTERGYTF
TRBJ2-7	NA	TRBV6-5	CASREEVLYEQYF
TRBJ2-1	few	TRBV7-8	CASSLEKGRDEQFF
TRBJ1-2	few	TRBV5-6	CASSLGQGLGGYTF
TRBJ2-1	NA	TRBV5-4	CASHGHPSYNEQFF
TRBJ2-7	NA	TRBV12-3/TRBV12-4	CASSLKVEYEQYF
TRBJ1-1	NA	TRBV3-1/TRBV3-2	CASSQSRFAFQQAFF
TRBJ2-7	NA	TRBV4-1	CASSLRVAEFTYEQYF
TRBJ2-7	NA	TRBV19	CASSISANQGAYEQYF
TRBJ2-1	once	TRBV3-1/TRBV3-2	CASSQVGSDEQFF
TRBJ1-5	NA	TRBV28	CASSSPPRLKHF
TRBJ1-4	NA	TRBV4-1	CASSQVLEKLFF
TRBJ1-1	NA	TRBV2	CAREREKAFF
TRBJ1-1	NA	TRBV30	CAWSVTRLEAFF
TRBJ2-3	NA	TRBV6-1	CASSDSGSTDTQYF
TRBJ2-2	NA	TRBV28	CASSWGRAERGELFF
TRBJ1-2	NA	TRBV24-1	CATSDFPRGPGYTF
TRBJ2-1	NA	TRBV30	CAWKPLGMGFNEQFF
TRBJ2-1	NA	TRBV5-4	CASSRTSGYNEQFF
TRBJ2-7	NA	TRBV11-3	CASSQQKTGVSSYEQYF
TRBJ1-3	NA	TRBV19	CASSIQGTGNTIYF
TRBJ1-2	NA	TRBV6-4	CASSDSASNYGYTF
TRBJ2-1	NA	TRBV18	CASSPATSGNVNEQFF
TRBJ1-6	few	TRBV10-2	CASRKGQLNSPLHF
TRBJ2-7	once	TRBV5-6	CASSLARDSQYF
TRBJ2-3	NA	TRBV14	CASSQGVDDTQYF
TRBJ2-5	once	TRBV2	CASTGLAETQYF
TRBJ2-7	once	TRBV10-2	CASETSGDEQYF
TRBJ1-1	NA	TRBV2	CASRSGNTEAFF
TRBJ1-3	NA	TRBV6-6	CASSYLNTIYF
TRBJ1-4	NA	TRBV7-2	CASSLRGGEKLFF
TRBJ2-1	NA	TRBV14	CASSQSLGGEQFF
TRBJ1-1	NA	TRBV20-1	CSASLTITEAFF
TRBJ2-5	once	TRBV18	CASSQQGQGETQYF
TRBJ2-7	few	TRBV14	CASSLSHKFEQYF